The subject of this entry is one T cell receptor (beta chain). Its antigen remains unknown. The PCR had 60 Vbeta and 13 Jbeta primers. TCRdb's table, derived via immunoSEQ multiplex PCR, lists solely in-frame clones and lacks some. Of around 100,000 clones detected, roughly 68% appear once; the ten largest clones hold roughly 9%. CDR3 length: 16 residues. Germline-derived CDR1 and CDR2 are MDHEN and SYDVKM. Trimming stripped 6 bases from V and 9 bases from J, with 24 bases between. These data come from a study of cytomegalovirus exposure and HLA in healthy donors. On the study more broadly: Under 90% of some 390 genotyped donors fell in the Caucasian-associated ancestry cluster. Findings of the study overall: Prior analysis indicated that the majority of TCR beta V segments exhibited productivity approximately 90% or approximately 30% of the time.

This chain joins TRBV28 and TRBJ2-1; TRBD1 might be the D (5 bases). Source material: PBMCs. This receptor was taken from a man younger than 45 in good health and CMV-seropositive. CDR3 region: CASSPVSVFQGSEQFF. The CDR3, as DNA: TGTGCCAGCAGCCCGGTCTCTGTTTTTCAGGGTAGTGAGCAGTTCTTC.